This TCR beta chain was retrieved from a study of blood T cell repertoires in COVID-19. In the study overall: Acute and convalescent COVID-19 specimens originated in the United States, Italy and Spain. T cells, B-cell-depleted T cells, or PBMCs provided the cDNA or gDNA that served as material.

How the authors handled the data: Amplified reference gene primers provided the basis for estimating nucleated cell counts. The method was immunoSEQ multiplex PCR; TCRdb's version includes in-frame clones alone and lacks a portion of them. V, J and clone size are those of that table, while D and trimming were read from the DNA. The sample consists of more than 150,000 clones, roughly 90% of them appearing once. This TCR came from a woman aged 70 to 79 with acute or convalescent COVID-19. Sequenced material: peripheral blood.

CDR3 DNA sequence: TGTGCCAGCAGCTTGTCTAGCGGAACCTCCTACGAGCAGTACTTC. Residues: CASSLSSGTSYEQYF. The chain combines TRBV5-4 with TRBJ2-7, with 7 bases lining up with TRBD2. V lost 1 base and J lost 0; bases outside the gene matches: 4. The germline V gene encodes CDR1 SGHNT and CDR2 YYREEE (reference sequence). This CDR3 region has 15 residues.